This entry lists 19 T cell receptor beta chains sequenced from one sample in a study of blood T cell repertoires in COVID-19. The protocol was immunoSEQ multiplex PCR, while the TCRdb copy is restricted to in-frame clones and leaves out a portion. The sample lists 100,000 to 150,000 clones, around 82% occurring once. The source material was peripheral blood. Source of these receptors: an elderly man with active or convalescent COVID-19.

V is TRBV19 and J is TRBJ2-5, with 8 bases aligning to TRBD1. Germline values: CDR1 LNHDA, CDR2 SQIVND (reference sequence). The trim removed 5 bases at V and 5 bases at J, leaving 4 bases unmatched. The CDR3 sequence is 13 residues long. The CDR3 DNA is TGTGCCAGTAGTTCCGGACAGGGTGAGACCCAGTACTTC. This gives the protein CASSSGQGETQYF.

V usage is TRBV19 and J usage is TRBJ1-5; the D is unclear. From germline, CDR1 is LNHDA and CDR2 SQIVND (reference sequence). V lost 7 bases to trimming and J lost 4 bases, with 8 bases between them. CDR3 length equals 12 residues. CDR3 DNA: TGTGCCAGTAATGACAAAAATCAGCCCCAGCATTTT. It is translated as CASNDKNQPQHF.

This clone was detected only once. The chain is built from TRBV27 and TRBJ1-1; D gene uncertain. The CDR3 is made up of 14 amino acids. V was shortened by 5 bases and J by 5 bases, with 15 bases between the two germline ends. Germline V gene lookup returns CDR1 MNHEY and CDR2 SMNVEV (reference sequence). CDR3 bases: TGTGCCAGCAGTGACGGGAAGTGGGATACTGAAGCTTTCTTT. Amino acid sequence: CASSDGKWDTEAFF.

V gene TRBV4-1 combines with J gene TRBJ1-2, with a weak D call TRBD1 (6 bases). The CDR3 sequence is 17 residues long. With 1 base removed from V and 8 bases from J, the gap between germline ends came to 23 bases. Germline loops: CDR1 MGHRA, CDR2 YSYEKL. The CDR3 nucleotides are TGCGCCAGCAGCCAAGGGACAGCCGACGGATTGTTATACGGCTACACCTTC. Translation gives CASSQGTADGLLYGYTF.

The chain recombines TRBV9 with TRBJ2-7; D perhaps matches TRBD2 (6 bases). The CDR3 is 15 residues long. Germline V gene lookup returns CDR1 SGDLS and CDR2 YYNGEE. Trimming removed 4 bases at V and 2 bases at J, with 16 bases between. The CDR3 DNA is TGTGCCAGCAGCCCCACCGGGACTTTCACCTACGAGCAGTACTTC. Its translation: CASSPTGTFTYEQYF.

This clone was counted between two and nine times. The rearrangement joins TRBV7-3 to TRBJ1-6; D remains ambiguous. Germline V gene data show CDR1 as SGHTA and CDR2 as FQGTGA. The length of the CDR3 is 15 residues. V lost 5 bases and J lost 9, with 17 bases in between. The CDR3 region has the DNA TGTGCCAGCAGCCATGCGGGCCTCGGCACTTCACCCCTCCACTTT. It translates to CASSHAGLGTSPLHF. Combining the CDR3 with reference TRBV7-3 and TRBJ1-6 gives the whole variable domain GAGVSQTPSNKVTEKGKYVELRCDPISGHTALYWYRQSLGQGPEFLIYFQGTGAADDSGLPNDRFFAVRPEGSVSTLKIQRTERGDSAVYLCASSHAGLGTSPLHFGNGTRLTVT.

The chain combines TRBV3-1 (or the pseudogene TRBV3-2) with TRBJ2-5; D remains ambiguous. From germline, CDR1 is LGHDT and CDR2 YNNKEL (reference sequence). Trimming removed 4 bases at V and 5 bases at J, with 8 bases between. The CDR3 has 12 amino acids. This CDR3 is CASSPLGETQYF. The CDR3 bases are TGTGCCAGCAGCCCTCTCGGGGAGACCCAGTACTTC.

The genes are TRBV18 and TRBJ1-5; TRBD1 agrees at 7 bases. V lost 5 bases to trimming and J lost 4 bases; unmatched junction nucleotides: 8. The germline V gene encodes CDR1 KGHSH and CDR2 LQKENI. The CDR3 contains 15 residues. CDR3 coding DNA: TGTGCCAGCTCAAGGACAGGTTGGAGAAATCAGCCCCAGCATTTT. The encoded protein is CASSRTGWRNQPQHF.

The DNA for the CDR3 is TGTGCCAGCAGTAGGCAGGTCGGACAGCCCCAGCATTTT. Translation gives CASSRQVGQPQHF. The chain is built from TRBV12-3 or TRBV12-4 and TRBJ1-5, with D uncertain. V was cut by 5 bases and J by 7 bases, with 12 bases left in between. The CDR3 extends over 13 amino acids.

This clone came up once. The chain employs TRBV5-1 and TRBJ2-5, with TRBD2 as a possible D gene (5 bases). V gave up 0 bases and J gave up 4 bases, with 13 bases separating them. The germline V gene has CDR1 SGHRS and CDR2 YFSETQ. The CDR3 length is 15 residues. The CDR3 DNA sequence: TGCGCCAGCAGCTTGGCCCCTGCTCGGGGAGAGACCCAGTACTTC. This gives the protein CASSLAPARGETQYF.

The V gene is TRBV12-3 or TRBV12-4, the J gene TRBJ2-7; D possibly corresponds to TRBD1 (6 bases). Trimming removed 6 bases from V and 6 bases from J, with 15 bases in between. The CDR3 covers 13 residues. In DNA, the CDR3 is TGTGCCAGCAGCGGACAGTATTTCAGCGAGCAGTACTTC. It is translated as CASSGQYFSEQYF.

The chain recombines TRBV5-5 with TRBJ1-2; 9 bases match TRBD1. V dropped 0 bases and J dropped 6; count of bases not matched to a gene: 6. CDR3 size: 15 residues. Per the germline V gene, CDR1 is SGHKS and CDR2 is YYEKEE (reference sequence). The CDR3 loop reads CASSLGLTGGDGYTF. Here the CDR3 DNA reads TGTGCCAGCAGCTTGGGCCTTACAGGGGGCGATGGCTACACCTTC.

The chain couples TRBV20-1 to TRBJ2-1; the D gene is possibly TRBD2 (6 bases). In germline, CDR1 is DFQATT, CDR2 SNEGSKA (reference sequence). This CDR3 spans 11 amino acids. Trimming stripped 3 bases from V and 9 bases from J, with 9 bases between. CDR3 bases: TGCAGTGCTAGGTGGCGGGGTGAGCAGTTCTTC. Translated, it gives CSARWRGEQFF.

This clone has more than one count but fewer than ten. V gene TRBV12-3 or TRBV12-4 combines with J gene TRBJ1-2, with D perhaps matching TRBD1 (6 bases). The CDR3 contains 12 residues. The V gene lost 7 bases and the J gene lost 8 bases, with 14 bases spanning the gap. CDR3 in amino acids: CASNNQGRGYTF. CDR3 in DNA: TGTGCCAGCAACAATCAGGGGCGAGGCTACACCTTC.

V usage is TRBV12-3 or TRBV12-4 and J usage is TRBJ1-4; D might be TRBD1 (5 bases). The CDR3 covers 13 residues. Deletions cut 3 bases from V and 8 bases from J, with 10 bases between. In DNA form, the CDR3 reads TGTGCCAGCAGTTTTCAGGGTCGGGAAAAACTGTTTTTT. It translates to CASSFQGREKLFF.

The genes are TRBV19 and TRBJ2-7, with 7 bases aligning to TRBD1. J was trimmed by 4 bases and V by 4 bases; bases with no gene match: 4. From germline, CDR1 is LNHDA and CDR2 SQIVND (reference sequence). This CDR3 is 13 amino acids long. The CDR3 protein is CASSRGQKYEQYF. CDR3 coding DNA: TGTGCCAGTAGTAGGGGACAGAAATACGAGCAGTACTTC.

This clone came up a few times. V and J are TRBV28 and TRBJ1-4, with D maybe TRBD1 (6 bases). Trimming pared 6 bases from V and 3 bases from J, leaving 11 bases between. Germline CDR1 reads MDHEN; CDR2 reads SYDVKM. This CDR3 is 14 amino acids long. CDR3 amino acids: CASRYRVANEKLFF. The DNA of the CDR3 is TGTGCCAGCAGATACAGGGTAGCTAATGAAAAACTGTTTTTT.

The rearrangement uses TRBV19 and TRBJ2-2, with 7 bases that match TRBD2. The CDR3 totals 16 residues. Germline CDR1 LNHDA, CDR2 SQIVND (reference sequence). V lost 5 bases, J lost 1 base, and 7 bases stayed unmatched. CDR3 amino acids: CASSLRGILNTGELFF. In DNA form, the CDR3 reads TGTGCCAGTAGTTTGCGGGGGATCTTGAACACCGGGGAGCTGTTTTTT.

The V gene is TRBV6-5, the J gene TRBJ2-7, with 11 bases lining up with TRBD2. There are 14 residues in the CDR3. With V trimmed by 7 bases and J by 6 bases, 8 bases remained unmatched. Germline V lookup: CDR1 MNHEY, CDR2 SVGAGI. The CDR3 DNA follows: TGTGCCAGCATACAGACTAGCGGGGCTTCCGAGCAGTACTTC. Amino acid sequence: CASIQTSGASEQYF.